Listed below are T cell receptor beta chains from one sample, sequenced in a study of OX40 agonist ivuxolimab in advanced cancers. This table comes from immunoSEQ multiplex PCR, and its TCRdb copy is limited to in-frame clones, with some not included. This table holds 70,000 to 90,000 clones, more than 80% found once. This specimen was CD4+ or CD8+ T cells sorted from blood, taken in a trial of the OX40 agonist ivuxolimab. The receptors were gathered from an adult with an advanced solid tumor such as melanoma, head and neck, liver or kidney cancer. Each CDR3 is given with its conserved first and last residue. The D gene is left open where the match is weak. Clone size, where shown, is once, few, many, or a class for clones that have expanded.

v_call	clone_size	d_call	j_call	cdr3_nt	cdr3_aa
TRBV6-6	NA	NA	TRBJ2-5	TGTGCCAGCAGTCCCCTAATAGGACTCGAACAAGAGACCCAGTACTTC	CASSPLIGLEQETQYF
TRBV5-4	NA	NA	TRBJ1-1	TGTGCCAGCAGCGCGACAGCGAACACTGAAGCTTTCTTT	CASSATANTEAFF
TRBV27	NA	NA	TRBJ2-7	TGTGCCAGCAGTTTATCGAGGGACTCCTACGAGCAGTACTTC	CASSLSRDSYEQYF
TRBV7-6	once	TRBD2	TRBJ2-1	TGTGCCAGCAGCTTTTTACTAGCGGGAATGGAGCAGTTCTTC	CASSFLLAGMEQFF
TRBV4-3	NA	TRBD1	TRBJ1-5	TGCGCCAGCAGCCAAGGGGGACAGGGTTCTGAGGCAGGCAATCAGCCCCAGCATTTT	CASSQGGQGSEAGNQPQHF
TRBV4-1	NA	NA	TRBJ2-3	TGCGCCAGCAGCCAAGACCGTCGGCCAGATACGCAGTATTTT	CASSQDRRPDTQYF
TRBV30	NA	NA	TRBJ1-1	TGTGCCTGGAGTCCTTGGAACACTGAAGCTTTCTTT	CAWSPWNTEAFF
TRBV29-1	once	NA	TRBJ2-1	TGCAGCGTGCGGACACCCATATACAATGAGCAGTTCTTC	CSVRTPIYNEQFF
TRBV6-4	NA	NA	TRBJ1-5	TGTGCCAGCAGTTCGACAGGTCGAGGCAATCAGCCCCAGCATTTT	CASSSTGRGNQPQHF
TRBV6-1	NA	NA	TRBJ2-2	TGTGCCAGCAGCCGCCCCAGGTCCGGGGAGCTGTTTTTT	CASSRPRSGELFF
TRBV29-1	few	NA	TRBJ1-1	TGCAGCGTTGAAGGGGGCGAAGGAGCTTTCTTT	CSVEGGEGAFF
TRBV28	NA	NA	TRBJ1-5	TGTGCCAGCAGTCCCGGGACACTTAGAAATCAGCCCCAGCATTTT	CASSPGTLRNQPQHF
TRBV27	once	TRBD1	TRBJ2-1	TGTGCCAGCAGTTTATGGACAGGGGGTCCCGCCGGGGCACACAGGAATGAGCAGTTCTTC	CASSLWTGGPAGAHRNEQFF
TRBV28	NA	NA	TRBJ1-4	TGTGCCAGCAGTCCTTCCCTGGGGGTCTTAGAAAAACTGTTTTTT	CASSPSLGVLEKLFF
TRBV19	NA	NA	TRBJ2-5	TGTGCCAGTAGTGAAAGAATCGAGACCCAGTACTTC	CASSERIETQYF
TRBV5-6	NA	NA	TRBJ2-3	TGTGCCAGCAGACCCTTTCGAGTCTGGTACGGAGATACGCAGTATTTT	CASRPFRVWYGDTQYF
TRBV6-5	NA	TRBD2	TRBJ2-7	TGTGCCAGCAGTTACGCCGCCCAGCGGGGCTTCTACGAGCAGTACTTC	CASSYAAQRGFYEQYF
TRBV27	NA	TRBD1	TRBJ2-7	TGTGCCAGCAGTCCACATCCCGGGACAGGGGGCGTTTACGAGCAGTACTTC	CASSPHPGTGGVYEQYF
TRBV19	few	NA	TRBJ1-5	TGTGCCAGTAGTAAACGGGACAACCAATTGAATCAGCCCCAGCATTTT	CASSKRDNQLNQPQHF
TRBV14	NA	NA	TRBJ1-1	TGTGCCAGCAGCCAAGATCGGCGGTCTGAAGCTTTCTTT	CASSQDRRSEAFF
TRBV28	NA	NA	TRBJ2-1	TGTGCCAGCAGTTTAGAGCCAGCAGGGGGGTCCTACAATGAGCAGTTCTTC	CASSLEPAGGSYNEQFF
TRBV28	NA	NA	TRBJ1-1	TGTGCCAGCAGTGGTCGGCCTTACAGGAGGGAGAACACTGAAGCTTTCTTT	CASSGRPYRRENTEAFF
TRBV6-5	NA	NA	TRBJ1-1	TGTGCCAGCAGTTACGGGGGGGAGAACACTGAAGCTTTCTTT	CASSYGGENTEAFF
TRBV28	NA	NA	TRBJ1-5	TGTGCCAGCACCCCACACCTCCAAACGAATCAGCCCCAGCATTTT	CASTPHLQTNQPQHF
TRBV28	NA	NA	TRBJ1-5	TGTGCCAGCAGTTTGATAAGATATAGCAATCAGCCCCAGCATTTT	CASSLIRYSNQPQHF
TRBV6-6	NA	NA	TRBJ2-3	TGTGCCAGCACTCTACTTAGCACAGATACGCAGTATTTT	CASTLLSTDTQYF
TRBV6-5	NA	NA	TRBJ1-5	TGTGCCAGCAGTAGTGGGGCAGGGGGCAATCAGCCCCAGCATTTT	CASSSGAGGNQPQHF
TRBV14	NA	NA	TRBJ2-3	TGTGCCAGCAGCCAAGCGACCTTTAGCACAGATACGCAGTATTTT	CASSQATFSTDTQYF
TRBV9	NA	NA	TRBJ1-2	TGTGCCAGCAGCGAGAATTCCTATGGCTACACCTTC	CASSENSYGYTF
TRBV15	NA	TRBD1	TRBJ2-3	TGTGCCACCAGCAGCGGGACAGGGGGGGCAGATACGCAGTATTTT	CATSSGTGGADTQYF
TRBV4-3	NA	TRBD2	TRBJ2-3	TGCGCCAGCAGCCAGGCGACTAGCGGGCCCACAGATACGCAGTATTTT	CASSQATSGPTDTQYF
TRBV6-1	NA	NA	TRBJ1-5	TGTGCCAGCCTAGGGTTCATAGCGGATCAGCCCCAGCATTTT	CASLGFIADQPQHF